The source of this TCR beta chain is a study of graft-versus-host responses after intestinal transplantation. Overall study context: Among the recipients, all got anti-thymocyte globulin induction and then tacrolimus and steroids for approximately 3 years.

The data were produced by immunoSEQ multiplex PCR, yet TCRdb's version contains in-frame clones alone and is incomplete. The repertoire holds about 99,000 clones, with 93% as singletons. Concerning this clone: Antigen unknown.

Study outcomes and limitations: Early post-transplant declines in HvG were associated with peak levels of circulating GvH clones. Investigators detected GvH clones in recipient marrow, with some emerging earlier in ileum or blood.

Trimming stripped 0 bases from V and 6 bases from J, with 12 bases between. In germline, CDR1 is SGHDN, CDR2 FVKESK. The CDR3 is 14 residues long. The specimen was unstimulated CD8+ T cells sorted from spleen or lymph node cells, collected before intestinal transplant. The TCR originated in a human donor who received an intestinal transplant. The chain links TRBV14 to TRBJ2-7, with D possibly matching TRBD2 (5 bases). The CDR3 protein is CASSQEGVGSEQYF. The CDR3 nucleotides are TGTGCCAGCAGCCAAGAGGGAGTGGGATCCGAGCAGTACTTC.